Given below is one T cell receptor beta chain in context. Its antigen is as yet unknown. This CDR3 has 16 amino acids. V lost 3 bases to trimming and J lost 0 bases; unmatched junction nucleotides: 5. Germline V gives CDR1 KGHSH, CDR2 LQKENI. The sample comes from a study of response to subunit inactivated influenza vaccine. Regarding the study as a whole: The authors put forward the suggestion that each seasonal influenza vaccination may bring in only a limited number of new T cells.

One entry per CDR3 protein results from TCRdb running MiXCR on the RT-PCR reads. The repertoire holds more than 450,000 distinct CDR3 sequences, approximately 7.6% seen once, with 10% to 15% in the top ten. Sequences were derived from PBMCs from blood, sampled roughly 24 months after vaccination. The rearrangement links TRBV18 to TRBJ2-1; TRBD1 agrees at 7 bases. The sequence was collected from a man between 50 and 70 years old who received an inactivated influenza vaccine. The DNA for the CDR3 is TGTGCCAGCTCACCTCCACAGGGGAGCTCCTACAATGAGCAGTTCTTC. As protein: CASSPPQGSSYNEQFF.